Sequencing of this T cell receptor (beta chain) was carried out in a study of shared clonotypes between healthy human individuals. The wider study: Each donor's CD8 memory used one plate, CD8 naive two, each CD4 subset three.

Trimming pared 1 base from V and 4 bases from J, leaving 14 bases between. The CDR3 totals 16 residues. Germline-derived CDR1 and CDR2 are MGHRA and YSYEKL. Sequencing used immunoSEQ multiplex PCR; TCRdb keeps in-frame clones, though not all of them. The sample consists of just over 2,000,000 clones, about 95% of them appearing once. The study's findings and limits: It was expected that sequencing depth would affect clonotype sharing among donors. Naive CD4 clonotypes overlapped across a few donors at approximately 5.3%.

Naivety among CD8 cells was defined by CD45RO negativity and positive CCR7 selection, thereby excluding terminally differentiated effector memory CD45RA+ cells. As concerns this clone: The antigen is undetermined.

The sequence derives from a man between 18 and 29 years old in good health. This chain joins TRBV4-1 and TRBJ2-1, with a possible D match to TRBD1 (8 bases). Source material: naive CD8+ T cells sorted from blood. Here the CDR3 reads CASSQGGGQAYNEQFF. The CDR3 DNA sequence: TGCGCCAGCAGCCAAGGGGGGGGACAGGCTTACAATGAGCAGTTCTTC.